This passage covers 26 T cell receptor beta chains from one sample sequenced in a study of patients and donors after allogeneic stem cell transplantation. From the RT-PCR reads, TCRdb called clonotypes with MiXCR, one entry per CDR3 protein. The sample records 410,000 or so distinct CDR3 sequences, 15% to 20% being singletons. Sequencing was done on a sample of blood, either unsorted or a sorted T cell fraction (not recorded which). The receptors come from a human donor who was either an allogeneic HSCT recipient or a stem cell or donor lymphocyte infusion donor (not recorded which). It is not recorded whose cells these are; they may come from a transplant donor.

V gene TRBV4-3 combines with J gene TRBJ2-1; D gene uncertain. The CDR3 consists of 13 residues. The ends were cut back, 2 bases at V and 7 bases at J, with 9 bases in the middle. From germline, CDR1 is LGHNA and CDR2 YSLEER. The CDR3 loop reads CASSQSPWNEQFF. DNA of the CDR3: TGCGCCAGCAGCCAATCCCCGTGGAATGAGCAGTTCTTC.

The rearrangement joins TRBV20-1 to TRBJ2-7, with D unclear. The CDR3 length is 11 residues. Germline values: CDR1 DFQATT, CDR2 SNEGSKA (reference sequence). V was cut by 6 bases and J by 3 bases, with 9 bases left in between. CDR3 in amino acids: CSAPAVYEQYF. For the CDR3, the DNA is TGCAGTGCGCCCGCCGTCTACGAGCAGTACTTC.

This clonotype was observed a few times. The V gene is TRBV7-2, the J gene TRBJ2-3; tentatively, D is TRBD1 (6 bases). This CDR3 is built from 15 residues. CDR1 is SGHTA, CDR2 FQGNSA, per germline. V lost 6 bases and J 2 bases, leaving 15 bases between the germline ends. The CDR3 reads CASSHPTGYTDTQYF. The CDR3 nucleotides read TGTGCCAGCAGTCACCCGACAGGATACACAGATACGCAGTATTTT.

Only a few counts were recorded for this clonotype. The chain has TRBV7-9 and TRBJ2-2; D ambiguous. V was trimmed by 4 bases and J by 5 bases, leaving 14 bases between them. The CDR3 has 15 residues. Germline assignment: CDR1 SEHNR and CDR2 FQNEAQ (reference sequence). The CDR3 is CASSYGPLGTGELFF. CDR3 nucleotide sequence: TGTGCCAGCAGCTACGGGCCCTTGGGGACCGGGGAGCTGTTTTTT.

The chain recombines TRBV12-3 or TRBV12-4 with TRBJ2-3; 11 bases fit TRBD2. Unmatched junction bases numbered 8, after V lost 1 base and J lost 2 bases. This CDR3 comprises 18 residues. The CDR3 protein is CASSLVKTSGGPTDTQYF. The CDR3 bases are TGTGCCAGCAGTTTAGTAAAAACTAGCGGGGGTCCCACAGATACGCAGTATTTT.

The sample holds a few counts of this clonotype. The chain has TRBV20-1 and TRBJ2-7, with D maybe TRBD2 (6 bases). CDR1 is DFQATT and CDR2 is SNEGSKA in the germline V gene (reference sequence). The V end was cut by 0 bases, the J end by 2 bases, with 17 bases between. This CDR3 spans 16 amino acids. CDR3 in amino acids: CSARDIGRGEPYEQYF. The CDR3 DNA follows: TGCAGTGCTAGAGATATAGGGCGGGGCGAACCCTACGAGCAGTACTTC.

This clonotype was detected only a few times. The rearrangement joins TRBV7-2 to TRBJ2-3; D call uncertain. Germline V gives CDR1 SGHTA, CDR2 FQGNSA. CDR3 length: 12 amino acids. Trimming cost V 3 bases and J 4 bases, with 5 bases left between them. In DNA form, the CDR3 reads TGTGCCAGCAGCTTTTGGGCAGATACGCAGTATTTT. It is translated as CASSFWADTQYF. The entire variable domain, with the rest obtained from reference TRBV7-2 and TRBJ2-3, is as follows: GAGVSQSPSNKVTEKGKDVELRCDPISGHTALYWYRQSLGQGLEFLIYFQGNSAPDKSGLPSDRFSAERTGGSVSTLTIQRTQQEDSAVYLCASSFWADTQYFGPGTRLTVL.

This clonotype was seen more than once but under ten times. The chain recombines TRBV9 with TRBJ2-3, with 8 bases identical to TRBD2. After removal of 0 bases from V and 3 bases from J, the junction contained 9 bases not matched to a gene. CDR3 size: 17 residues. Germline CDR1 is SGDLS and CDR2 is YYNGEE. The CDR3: CASSVDTRGGPTDTQYF. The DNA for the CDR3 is TGTGCCAGCAGCGTAGACACCCGGGGGGGCCCAACAGATACGCAGTATTTT.

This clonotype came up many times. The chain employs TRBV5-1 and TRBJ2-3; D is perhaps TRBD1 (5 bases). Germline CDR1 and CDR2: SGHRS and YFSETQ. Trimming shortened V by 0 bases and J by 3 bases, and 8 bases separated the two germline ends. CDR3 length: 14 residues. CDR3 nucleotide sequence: TGCGCCAGCAGCTTGGAGGGGTCGACAGATACGCAGTATTTT. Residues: CASSLEGSTDTQYF. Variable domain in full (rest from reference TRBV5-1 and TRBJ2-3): KAGVTQTPRYLIKTRGQQVTLSCSPISGHRSVSWYQQTPGQGLQFLFEYFSETQRNKGNFPGRFSGRQFSNSRSEMNVSTLELGDSALYLCASSLEGSTDTQYFGPGTRLTVL.

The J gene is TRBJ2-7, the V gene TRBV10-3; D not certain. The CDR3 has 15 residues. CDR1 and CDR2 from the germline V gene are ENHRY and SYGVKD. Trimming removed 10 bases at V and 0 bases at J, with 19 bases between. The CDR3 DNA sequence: TGTGCCACCAGGCCCCCAGTCCAGAGCTCCTACGAGCAGTACTTC. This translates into CATRPPVQSSYEQYF.

As DNA, the CDR3 is TGTGCCAGCAGCTCTATCCCCGGGACAGGCCTATCCGAGCAGTACTTC. Translation gives CASSSIPGTGLSEQYF. The chain couples TRBV7-2 to TRBJ2-7, with 8 bases that match TRBD1. Germline V CDR1 and CDR2: SGHTA, FQGNSA. V was clipped by 4 bases and J by 6 bases; unmatched bases: 14. This CDR3 has 16 amino acids.

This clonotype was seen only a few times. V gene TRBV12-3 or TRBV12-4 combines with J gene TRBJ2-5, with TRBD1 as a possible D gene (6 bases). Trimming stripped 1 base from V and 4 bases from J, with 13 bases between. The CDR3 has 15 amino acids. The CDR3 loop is CASSLEGVGVETQYF. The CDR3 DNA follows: TGTGCCAGCAGTTTAGAGGGGGTGGGGGTAGAGACCCAGTACTTC.

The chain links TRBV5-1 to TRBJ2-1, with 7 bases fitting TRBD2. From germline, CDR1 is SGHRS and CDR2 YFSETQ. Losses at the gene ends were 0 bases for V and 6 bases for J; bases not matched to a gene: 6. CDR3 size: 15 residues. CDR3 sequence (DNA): TGCGCCAGCAGCTTGGGTACTAGCGAGGCCAATGAGCAGTTCTTC. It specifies CASSLGTSEANEQFF. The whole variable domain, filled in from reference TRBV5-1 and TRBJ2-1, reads KAGVTQTPRYLIKTRGQQVTLSCSPISGHRSVSWYQQTPGQGLQFLFEYFSETQRNKGNFPGRFSGRQFSNSRSEMNVSTLELGDSALYLCASSLGTSEANEQFFGPGTRLTVL.

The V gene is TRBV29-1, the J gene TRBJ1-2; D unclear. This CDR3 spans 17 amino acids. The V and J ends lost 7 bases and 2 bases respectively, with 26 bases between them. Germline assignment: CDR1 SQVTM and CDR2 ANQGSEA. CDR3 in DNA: TGCAGCGCCCTCACCGACCGGATGTTGCCCAGGAACTATGGCTACACCTTC. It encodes CSALTDRMLPRNYGYTF.

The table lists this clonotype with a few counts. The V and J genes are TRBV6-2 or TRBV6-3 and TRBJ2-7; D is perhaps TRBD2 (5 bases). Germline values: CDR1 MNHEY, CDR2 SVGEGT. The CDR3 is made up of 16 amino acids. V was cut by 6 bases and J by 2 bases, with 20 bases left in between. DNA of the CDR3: TGTGCCAGCAGCGGCCCTGAATTACTAGGGACCTACGAGCAGTACTTC. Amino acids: CASSGPELLGTYEQYF.

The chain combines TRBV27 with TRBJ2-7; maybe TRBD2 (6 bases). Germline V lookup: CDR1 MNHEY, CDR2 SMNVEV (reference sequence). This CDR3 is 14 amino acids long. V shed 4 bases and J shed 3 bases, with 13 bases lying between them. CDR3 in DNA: TGTGCCAGCAGTTCTCTAGCGATTGGCTACGAGCAGTACTTC. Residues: CASSSLAIGYEQYF.

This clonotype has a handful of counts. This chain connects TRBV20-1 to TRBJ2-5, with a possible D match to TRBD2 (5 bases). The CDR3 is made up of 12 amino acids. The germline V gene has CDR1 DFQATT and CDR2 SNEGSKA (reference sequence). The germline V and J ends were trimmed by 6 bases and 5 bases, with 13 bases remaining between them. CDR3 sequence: CSAPGGWETQYF. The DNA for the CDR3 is TGCAGTGCCCCCGGAGGTTGGGAGACCCAGTACTTC.

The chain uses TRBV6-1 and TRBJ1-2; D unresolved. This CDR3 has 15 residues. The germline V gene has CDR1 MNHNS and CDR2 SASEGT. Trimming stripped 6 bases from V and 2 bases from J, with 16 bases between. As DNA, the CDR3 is TGTGCCAGCAGCCTGGGCGGCCGACGGAACTATGGCTACACCTTC. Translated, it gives CASSLGGRRNYGYTF.

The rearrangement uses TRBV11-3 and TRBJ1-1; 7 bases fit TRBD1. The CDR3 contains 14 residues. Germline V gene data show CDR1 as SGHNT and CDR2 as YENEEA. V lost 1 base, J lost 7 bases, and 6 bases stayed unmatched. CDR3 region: CASSLARQGGEAFF. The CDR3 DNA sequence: TGTGCCAGCAGCTTAGCTCGGCAGGGGGGTGAAGCTTTCTTT.

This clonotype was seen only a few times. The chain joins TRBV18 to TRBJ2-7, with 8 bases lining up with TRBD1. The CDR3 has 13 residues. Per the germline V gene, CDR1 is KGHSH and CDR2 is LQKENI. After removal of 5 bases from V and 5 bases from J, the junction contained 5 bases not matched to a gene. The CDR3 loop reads CASSSDRVDEQYF. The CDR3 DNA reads TGTGCCAGCTCATCGGACAGGGTCGACGAGCAGTACTTC.

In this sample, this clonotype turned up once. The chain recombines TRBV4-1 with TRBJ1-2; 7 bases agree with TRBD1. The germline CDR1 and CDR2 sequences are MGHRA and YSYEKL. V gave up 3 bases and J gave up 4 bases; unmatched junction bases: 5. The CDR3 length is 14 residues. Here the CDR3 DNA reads TGCGCCAGCAGCCAGGAGGGACAGTCCTATGGCTACACCTTC. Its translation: CASSQEGQSYGYTF.

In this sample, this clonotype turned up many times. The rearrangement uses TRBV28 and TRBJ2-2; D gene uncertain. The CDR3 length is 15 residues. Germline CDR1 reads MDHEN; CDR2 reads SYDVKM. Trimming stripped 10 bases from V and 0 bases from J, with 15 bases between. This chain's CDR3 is CATTFGSANTGELFF. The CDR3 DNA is TGTGCCACAACGTTTGGCTCAGCGAACACCGGGGAGCTGTTTTTT. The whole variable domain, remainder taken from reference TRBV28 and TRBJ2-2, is DVKVTQSSRYLVKRTGEKVFLECVQDMDHENMFWYRQDPGLGLRLIYFSYDVKMKEKGDIPEGYSVSREKKERFSLILESASTNQTSMYLCATTFGSANTGELFFGEGSRLTVL.

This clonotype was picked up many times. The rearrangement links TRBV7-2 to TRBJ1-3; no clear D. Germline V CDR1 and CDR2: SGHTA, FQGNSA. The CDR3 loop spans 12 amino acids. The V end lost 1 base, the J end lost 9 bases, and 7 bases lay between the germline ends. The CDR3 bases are TGTGCCAGCAGCTTAGGGTACGGCACCATATATTTT. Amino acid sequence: CASSLGYGTIYF.

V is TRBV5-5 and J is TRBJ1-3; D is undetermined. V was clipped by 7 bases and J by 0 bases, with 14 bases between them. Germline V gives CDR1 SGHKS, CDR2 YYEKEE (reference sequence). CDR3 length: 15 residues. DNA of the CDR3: TGTGCCAGCCCGAGGGAGGGCGTCTCTGGAAACACCATATATTTT. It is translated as CASPREGVSGNTIYF.

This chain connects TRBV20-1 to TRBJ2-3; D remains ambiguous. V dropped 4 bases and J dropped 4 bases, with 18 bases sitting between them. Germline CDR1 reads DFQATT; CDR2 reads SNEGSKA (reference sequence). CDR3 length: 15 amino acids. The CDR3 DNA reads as TGCAGTGCTACCCTAGAATTTGGGATCGCAGATACGCAGTATTTT. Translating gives CSATLEFGIADTQYF.

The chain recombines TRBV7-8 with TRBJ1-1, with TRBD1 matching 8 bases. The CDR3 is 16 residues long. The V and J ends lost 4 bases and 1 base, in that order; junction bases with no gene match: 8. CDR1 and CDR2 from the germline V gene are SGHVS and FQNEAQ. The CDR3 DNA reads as TGTGCCAGCAGCTCGGGGCGACAGGGGAAGAACACTGAAGCTTTCTTT. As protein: CASSSGRQGKNTEAFF.